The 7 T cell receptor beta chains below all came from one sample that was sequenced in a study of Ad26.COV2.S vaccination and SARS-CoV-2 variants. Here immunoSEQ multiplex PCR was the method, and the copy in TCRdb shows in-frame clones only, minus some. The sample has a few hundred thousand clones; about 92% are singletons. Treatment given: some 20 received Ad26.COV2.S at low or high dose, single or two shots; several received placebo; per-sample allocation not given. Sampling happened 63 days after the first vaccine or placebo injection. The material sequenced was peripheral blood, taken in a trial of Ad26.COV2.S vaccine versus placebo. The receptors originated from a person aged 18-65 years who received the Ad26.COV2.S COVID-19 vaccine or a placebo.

In nucleotides, the CDR3 is TGTGCCAGTAGTGACCCCGGGACAGGTACCACCGGGGAGCTGTTTTTT. Its translation is CASSDPGTGTTGELFF. The chain couples TRBV19 to TRBJ2-2, with 8 bases that match TRBD1. CDR1 is LNHDA and CDR2 is SQIVND in the germline V gene (reference sequence). The CDR3 runs to 16 residues. V trimming: 5 bases; J trimming: 4 bases; junction bases outside the gene matches: 9.

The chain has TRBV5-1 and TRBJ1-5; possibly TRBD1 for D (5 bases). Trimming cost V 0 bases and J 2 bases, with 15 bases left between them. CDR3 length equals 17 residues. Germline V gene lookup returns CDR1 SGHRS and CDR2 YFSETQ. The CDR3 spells CASSLGTREGGNQPQHF. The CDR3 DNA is TGCGCCAGCAGCTTGGGGACAAGGGAAGGGGGCAATCAGCCCCAGCATTTT.

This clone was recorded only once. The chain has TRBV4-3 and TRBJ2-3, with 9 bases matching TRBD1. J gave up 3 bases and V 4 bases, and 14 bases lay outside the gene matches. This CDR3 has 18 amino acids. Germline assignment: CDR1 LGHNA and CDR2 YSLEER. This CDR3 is CASSPRSIGQGMTDTQYF. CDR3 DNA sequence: TGCGCCAGCAGCCCAAGATCAATAGGACAGGGGATGACAGATACGCAGTATTTT.

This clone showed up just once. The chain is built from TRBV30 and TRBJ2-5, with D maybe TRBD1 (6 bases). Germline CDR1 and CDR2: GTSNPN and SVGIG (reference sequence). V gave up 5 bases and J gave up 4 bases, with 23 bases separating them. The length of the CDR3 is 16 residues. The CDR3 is CAWGLGALSRGETQYF. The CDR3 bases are TGTGCCTGGGGTTTGGGGGCTTTGAGTAGGGGAGAGACCCAGTACTTC.

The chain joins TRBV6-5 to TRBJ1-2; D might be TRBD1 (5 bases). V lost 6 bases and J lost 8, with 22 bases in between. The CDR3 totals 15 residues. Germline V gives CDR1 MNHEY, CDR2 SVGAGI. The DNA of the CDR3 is TGTGCCAGCAGGTCAACCGGGACCCCGAGAGGGGGCTACACCTTC. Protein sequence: CASRSTGTPRGGYTF.

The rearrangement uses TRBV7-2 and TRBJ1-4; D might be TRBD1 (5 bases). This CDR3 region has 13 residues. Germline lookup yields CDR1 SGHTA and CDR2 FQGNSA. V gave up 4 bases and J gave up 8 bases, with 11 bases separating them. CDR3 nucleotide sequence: TGTGCCAGCAGCTCAGGGATCGAGGAAAAACTGTTTTTT. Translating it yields CASSSGIEEKLFF.

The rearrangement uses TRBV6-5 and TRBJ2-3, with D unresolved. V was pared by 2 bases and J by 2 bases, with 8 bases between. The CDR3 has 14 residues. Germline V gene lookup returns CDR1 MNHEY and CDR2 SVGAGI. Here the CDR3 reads CASSYRGHTDTQYF. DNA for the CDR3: TGTGCCAGCAGTTACCGAGGCCACACAGATACGCAGTATTTT.